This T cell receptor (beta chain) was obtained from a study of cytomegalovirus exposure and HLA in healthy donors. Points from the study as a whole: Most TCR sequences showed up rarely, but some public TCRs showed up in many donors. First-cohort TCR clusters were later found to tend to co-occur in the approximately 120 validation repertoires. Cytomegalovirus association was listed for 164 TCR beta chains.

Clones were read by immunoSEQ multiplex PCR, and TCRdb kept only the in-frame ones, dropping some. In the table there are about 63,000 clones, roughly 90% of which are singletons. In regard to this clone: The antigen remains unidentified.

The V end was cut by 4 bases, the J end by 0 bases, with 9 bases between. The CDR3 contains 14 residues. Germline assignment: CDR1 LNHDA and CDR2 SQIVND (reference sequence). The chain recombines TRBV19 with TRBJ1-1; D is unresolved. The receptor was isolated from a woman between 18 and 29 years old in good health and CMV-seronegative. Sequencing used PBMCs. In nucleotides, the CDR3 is TGTGCCAGTAGTAATACAGTCATGAACACTGAAGCTTTCTTT. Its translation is CASSNTVMNTEAFF.